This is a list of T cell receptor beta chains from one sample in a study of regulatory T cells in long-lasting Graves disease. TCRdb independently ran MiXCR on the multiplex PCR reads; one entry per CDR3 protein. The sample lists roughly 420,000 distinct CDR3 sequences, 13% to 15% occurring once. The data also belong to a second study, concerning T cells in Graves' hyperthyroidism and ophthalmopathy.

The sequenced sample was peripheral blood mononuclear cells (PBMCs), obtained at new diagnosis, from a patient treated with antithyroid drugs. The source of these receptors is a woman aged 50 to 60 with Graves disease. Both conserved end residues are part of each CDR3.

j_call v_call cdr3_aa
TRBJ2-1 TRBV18 CASSPGLAGEAFLYNEQFF
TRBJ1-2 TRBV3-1 CASSQATANYGYTF
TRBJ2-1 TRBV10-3 CAISDPDRSSYNEQFF
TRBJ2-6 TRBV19 CASTSGTASSGANVLTF
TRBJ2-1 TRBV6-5 CASSYVWWGKTGVAYNEQFF
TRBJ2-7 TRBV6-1 CASSEAGEGLIKQYF
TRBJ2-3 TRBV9 CASSVTMHWGGRSAGTDTQYF
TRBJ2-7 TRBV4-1 CASSQATSGRGEQYF
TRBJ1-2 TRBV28 CASSLSGDNYGYTF
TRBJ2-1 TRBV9 CASSARLAGGNEQFF
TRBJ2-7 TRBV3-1 CASSPRGQKYEQYF
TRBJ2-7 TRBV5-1 CASSLVFGAGSYEQYF
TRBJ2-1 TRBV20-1 CSVRGGSSYNEQFF
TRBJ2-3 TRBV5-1 CASSSNRGDTQYF
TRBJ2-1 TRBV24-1 CATSVAELGQGLYNEQFF
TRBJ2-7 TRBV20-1 CSARSHGGRRYEQYF
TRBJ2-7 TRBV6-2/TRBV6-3 CASSQPYRFWDSYEQYF
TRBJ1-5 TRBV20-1 CSARGRASNQPQHF
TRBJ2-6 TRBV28 CASTGANVLTF
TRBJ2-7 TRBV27 CASSIGQGAAYEQYF
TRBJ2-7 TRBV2 CASSDPAGGPHEQYF
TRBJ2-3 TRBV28 CASSLTGTSGRLDTQYF